Listed below are T cell receptor beta chains from one sample, sequenced in a study of T cell changes during pregnancy in multiple sclerosis. Generated by immunoSEQ multiplex PCR, the TCRdb table keeps only in-frame clones and is missing some. The sample shows some 97,000 clones, more than 90% of them seen only once. The sample was peripheral blood, taken in the second trimester of pregnancy. The source is a female donor with multiple sclerosis, enrolled in a pregnancy study. Each CDR3 is given with its conserved first and last residue. Each record gives: D gene, CDR3 length, V gene, J gene, clone size, CDR3 protein, CDR3 DNA. D genes are given only for firm matches. Only some rows state a clone size, as once, few, many or a class for expanded clones.

NA	14	TRBV7-9	TRBJ1-2	NA	CASSLVTPGYGYTF	TGTGCCAGCAGCTTAGTCACCCCAGGCTATGGCTACACCTTC
TRBD1	15	TRBV29-1	TRBJ1-1	once	CSIPGQGGRNTEAFF	TGCAGCATTCCGGGACAGGGAGGGCGGAACACTGAAGCTTTCTTT
NA	15	TRBV5-1	TRBJ1-1	NA	CASSLATGQNTEAFF	TGCGCCAGCAGCTTGGCCACCGGACAGAACACTGAAGCTTTCTTT
NA	15	TRBV21-1	TRBJ1-4	NA	CASSKLAGVGEKLFF	TGTGCCAGCAGCAAATTGGCAGGGGTGGGTGAAAAACTGTTTTTT
NA	16	TRBV28	TRBJ1-2	NA	CASSEVETAGDYGYTF	TGTGCCAGCAGCGAGGTGGAAACGGCAGGGGACTATGGCTACACCTTC
TRBD2	13	TRBV30	TRBJ2-7	NA	CAWNRAGVGEQYF	TGTGCCTGGAACCGAGCGGGAGTAGGCGAGCAGTACTTC
NA	15	TRBV4-1	TRBJ2-1	NA	CASSQVGSSYNEQFF	TGCGCCAGCAGCCAAGTAGGGAGCTCCTACAATGAGCAGTTCTTC
TRBD1	14	TRBV19	TRBJ2-1	NA	CASSIRDSNNEQFF	TGTGCCAGTAGTATACGGGACAGCAACAATGAGCAGTTCTTC
TRBD2	15	TRBV6-6	TRBJ2-2	NA	CASSQSGGNTGELFF	TGTGCCAGCAGCCAAAGCGGGGGGAACACCGGGGAGCTGTTTTTT
NA	14	TRBV27	TRBJ1-2	NA	CASSFGSANYGYTF	TGTGCCAGCAGTTTCGGGAGCGCTAACTATGGCTACACCTTC
NA	16	TRBV9	TRBJ2-1	NA	CASSFRGGGAYNEQFF	TGTGCCAGCAGCTTCAGAGGGGGGGGCGCCTACAATGAGCAGTTCTTC
NA	15	TRBV5-4	TRBJ1-3	NA	CASSLDSLSGNTIYF	TGTGCCAGCAGCTTGGACAGTCTCTCTGGAAACACCATATATTTT